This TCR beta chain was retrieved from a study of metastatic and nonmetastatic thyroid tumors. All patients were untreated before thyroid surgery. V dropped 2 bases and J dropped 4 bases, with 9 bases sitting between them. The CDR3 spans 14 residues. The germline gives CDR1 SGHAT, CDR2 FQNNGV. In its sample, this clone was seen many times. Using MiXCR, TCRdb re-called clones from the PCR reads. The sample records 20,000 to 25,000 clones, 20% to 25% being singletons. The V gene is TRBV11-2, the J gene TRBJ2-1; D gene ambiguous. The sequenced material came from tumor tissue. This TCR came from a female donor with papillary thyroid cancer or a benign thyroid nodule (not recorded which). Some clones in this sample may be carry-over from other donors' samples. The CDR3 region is CASSLFEVYNEQFF. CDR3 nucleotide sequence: TGTGCCAGCAGCTTATTTGAGGTATACAATGAGCAGTTCTTC.